This T cell receptor (beta chain) comes out of a study of neurological immune-mediated disorders. The CDR3 has 14 residues. Germline CDR1 reads MNHEY; CDR2 reads SVGEGT. V lost 8 bases to trimming and J lost 5 bases; unmatched junction nucleotides: 5. Synthesis of cDNA was accomplished via 5'RACE employing 10-nucleotide random UMIs. The authors obtained over 180 million TCR-beta sequences from 15-18 subjects per sequencing run. TCRdb used MiXCR to reprocess the 5' RACE reads, holding one entry per CDR3 protein. The table has 75,000 to 85,000 distinct CDR3 sequences, more than 15% seen once; the top ten hold roughly 14%. This clonotype has more than one count but fewer than ten.

Input material: PBMCs. The TCR originated in a middle-aged woman in good health. The V gene is TRBV6-2 or TRBV6-3, the J gene TRBJ2-2; 10 bases match TRBD2. CDR3 sequence reads: CASVPSGGTGELFF. The DNA of the CDR3 is TGTGCCAGCGTCCCTAGCGGGGGAACCGGGGAGCTGTTTTTT.